This entry describes one T cell receptor beta chain. The table lists this clonotype with many counts. There is no known antigen for this receptor. The sample holds no much larger clone one base away, and base qualities are not on file. The library was produced with multiplex PCR. Instrument on record: Illumina HiSeq 4000. To build TCR beta libraries, CDR3 regions were amplified by Arm-PCR using iRepertoire HTBI primers. Before sequencing, the PCR products underwent gel purification. The authors' pipeline ran thus. Gene usage analysis of CDR3 amino acid clonotypes relied on the roughly 60 TRBV and fewer than 15 TRBJ segments identified across samples. COPE and FqMerger were used to merge the filtered high-quality paired reads into contigs. BLAST was used to align contigs to IMGT TRBV, TRBD and TRBJ reference genes, with CDR3 defined following IMGT. Clonotypes above 0.1% frequency were classified as highly expanded clones. Shannon entropy served as the measure of repertoire diversity, while the Gini coefficient captured V-J evenness. A clonotype was considered public if more than one individual shared it. The raw public data were reprocessed by TCRdb itself: fastp quality trimming at Q25, MiXCR clonotype calling, in-frame beta chains only. Entries are consolidated by CDR3 protein sequence, retaining the most common genes and DNA. Here the V and J calls rest on TCRdb's processing, not on the authors' analysis. This sample lists about 350,000 distinct CDR3 sequences; around 15% were detected once. Roughly 21% of the sample comes from the top ten.

The time point label on this specimen signifies: newly diagnosed GD, antithyroid drugs for less than 3 months. For both TCR sequencing and RNA sequencing, RNA was extracted from PBMCs using TRIzol. The diagnosis of Graves' disease followed American Thyroid Association guidelines. The patients came from an endocrinology department in Xi'an, China. Each patient gave approximately 10 milliliters of peripheral blood, collected in an EDTA anticoagulant tube. Ficoll Paque Plus density gradient separation was used to isolate PBMCs, and no further T cell sorting was done. An Agilent 2100 Bioanalyzer and agarose gel were used to assess RNA quality, and a NanoDrop 2000 was used to measure RNA concentration. This record comes from a study of regulatory T cells in long-lasting Graves disease (dated by TCRdb to about 2021). About the investigation overall: Antithyroid drugs had been taken for less than 3 months by newly diagnosed Graves' disease patients. Persistent Graves' disease patients were compared with newly diagnosed Graves' disease patients by peripheral blood TCR sequencing and RNA sequencing. A total of 33 samples underwent TCR sequencing, from about 13 patients with persistent Graves' disease and some 20 patients with newly diagnosed Graves' disease. The study took place in China and was registered as a clinical trial. General study outcomes and caveats: Persistent Graves' disease patients showed lower TCR Shannon entropy and fewer highly expanded clones than newly diagnosed patients, suggesting clonal expansion. The small sample size was acknowledged by the authors as a limitation that may reduce accuracy. Sequencing and analysis were limited to the TCR beta chain. TRBV28, TRBJ1-2 and TRBJ2-5 were preferentially used in persistent disease, while TRBV20-1 and TRBJ2-1 were favored in newly diagnosed disease. More public clonotypes were shared among persistent patients (more than 2,500) than among newly diagnosed patients (over 900). Peripheral blood alone was examined, since thyroid tissue, which constituted the primary lesion, could not be accessed.

The CDR3 starts with the cysteine, ends with the phenylalanine, and has 12 residues. The read is trimmed to its CDR3 DNA, 36 bases read in frame from base 1. Sequences SQVTM (CDR1) and ANQGSEA (CDR2) are obtained from the germline V gene. V is pared back by 4 bases and J by 1 base, with 7 bases lying between the germline termini. The same specimen was also included in a second study, on T cells in Graves' hyperthyroidism and ophthalmopathy. From the second report: A patient counted as having stable Graves' hyperthyroidism if no progression to ophthalmopathy occurred over 18 months of follow-up. Hyperthyroidism patients were newly diagnosed, with disease duration under 2 months, and aged 18 to 65 years. Any patient with an uncontrolled infection, another autoimmune disease, pregnancy or lactation was excluded. Clinical symptoms, serum thyroxine and TRAb, thyroid ultrasound, and orbital computed tomography formed the basis for the diagnoses. A first-round RT-PCR of the TCR CDR3 used the HTBI primer set with the Qiagen OneStep RT-PCR kit. Blood samples also contained most of the expanded thyroid clonotypes (frequency above 0.001), which suggests that blood repertoires may reflect thyroid immune responses. A model built on a 13 V-J signature distinguished ophthalmopathy from stable hyperthyroidism, reaching 85% to 90% sensitivity and 81.08% specificity in cross-validation and 80%/75% in testing. In validation, the model predicted progression to ophthalmopathy with roughly 66% sensitivity and less than 75% specificity, a median of around six months before onset. To identify TCR V-J signatures that set the groups apart, the researchers used a discovery cohort of 100 patients, made up of around 40 with Graves' ophthalmopathy and about 55 with stable Graves' hyperthyroidism. Prospective prediction of ophthalmopathy was tested in an independent validation cohort consisting of 18 hyperthyroidism patients and some 16 patients who later progressed to ophthalmopathy. The 75 to 100 discovery patients were randomly split 7:3 into training and test sets. Thyroid tissue and blood T-cell repertoires from six Graves' hyperthyroidism patients were also compared in the study. After sampling, hyperthyroidism patients received methimazole starting at 30 mg daily, and ophthalmopathy patients received high-dose intravenous methylprednisolone. Libraries were constructed in a second round of multiplex PCR, after which size selection and purification were performed. Sequencing of the libraries was done on an Illumina HiSeq2000 using paired-end 100 bp reads. SOAPnuke was used to process the raw data, removing reads that contained adapters or uncalled bases, had a mean Phred below 15, or lacked an exact match to the constant primer or identifier. COPE v1.2.5 was used to merge high-quality paired reads, and clonotypes were defined as unique nucleotide sequences. Clonotypes were aligned to IMGT TRBV, TRBD and TRBJ reference segments using MiTCR v1.1. The analysis was restricted to V-J combinations with a frequency above 0.0001, which together covered 99% to 99.2% of the repertoires. A TCS score was defined as the ratio of F50 (clonal expansion) to E x V (chaos), with BLOSUM62-based TCRdist applied between CDR3 peptides within each V-J. Welch's t-statistics and random forest reduced some 510 V-J features to around 14, which were used in a naive Bayes classifier (R e1071). No statistical method was used to fix the sample size in advance, and group allocation was not hidden from the investigators. According to the paper, TCR Vbeta CDR3 sequencing was carried out on over 130 peripheral blood samples, which came from some 41 ophthalmopathy, under 85 hyperthyroidism and about 17 progressor patients.

The rearrangement joined TRBV29-1 to TRBJ1-1; no D segment can be confidently identified. The sample here was peripheral blood mononuclear cells (PBMCs), taken at new diagnosis, from a patient treated with antithyroid drugs. This clonotype was obtained from a woman aged 18-29 years with Graves disease. Donor details come from another sample of the same person, matched by shared clones. The CDR3: CSVAPTNTEAFF. The sequence in DNA is TGCAGCGTTGCCCCTACGAACACTGAAGCTTTCTTT.